A selection of T cell receptor beta chains follows, all from one sample in a study of T cells in Graves' hyperthyroidism and ophthalmopathy. MiXCR, run by TCRdb on the multiplex PCR reads, gives a single entry per CDR3 protein. The data hold almost 600,000 distinct CDR3 sequences, with around 14% observed a single time. Source material: blood. These receptors originate from a woman under 40 with Graves' hyperthyroidism that later progressed to Graves' ophthalmopathy. The CDR3 runs from the conserved cysteine through the conserved F or W. Each record gives: D gene, V gene, J gene, clone size, CDR3 DNA, CDR3 protein. The D gene is left open where the match is weak. Rows give clone size only sometimes, using once, few, many, or a class for an expanded clone.

D: NA
V: TRBV6-5
J: TRBJ1-2
size: many
DNA: TGTGCCAGCAGTTACAAAGGAGGGGTCGGAGGTGGCTACACCTTC
CDR3: CASSYKGGVGGGYTF

D: NA
V: TRBV9
J: TRBJ2-5
size: few
DNA: TGTGCCAGCAGCGTCCAAGCGAGCCAAGAGACCCAGTACTTC
CDR3: CASSVQASQETQYF

D: TRBD1
V: TRBV10-2
J: TRBJ1-2
size: many
DNA: TGCGCCAGCAGTGAGTCCCATGGGACAGTTAACTATGGCTACACCTTC
CDR3: CASSESHGTVNYGYTF

D: TRBD1
V: TRBV12-3/TRBV12-4
J: TRBJ1-6
size: many
DNA: TGTGCCAGCAGGGACAGGGATAATTCACCCCTCCACTTT
CDR3: CASRDRDNSPLHF

D: NA
V: TRBV6-5
J: TRBJ1-1
size: many
DNA: TGTGCCAGCAGTTACTTGGTCATGAACACTGAAGCTTTCTTT
CDR3: CASSYLVMNTEAFF

D: NA
V: TRBV19
J: TRBJ1-2
size: once
DNA: TGTGCCAGTAGTACTCTCTCCCGTGGGGGCTCGGGCTACACCTTC
CDR3: CASSTLSRGGSGYTF

D: NA
V: TRBV7-2
J: TRBJ2-3
size: many
DNA: TGTGCCAGCATGGCTGGGATTGCAGATACGCAGTATTTT
CDR3: CASMAGIADTQYF

D: NA
V: TRBV27
J: TRBJ2-5
size: many
DNA: TGTGCCAGTAGAAGTCGGGTAGCGGAATCTTGGGAAGAGACCCAGTACTTC
CDR3: CASRSRVAESWEETQYF

D: NA
V: TRBV14
J: TRBJ2-7
size: NA
DNA: TGTGCCAGCAGCCAAGGGGGGGAAATAGGCGAGCAGTACTTC
CDR3: CASSQGGEIGEQYF

D: NA
V: TRBV6-2/TRBV6-3
J: TRBJ2-3
size: many
DNA: TGTGCCAGCAGTTACTCTTTCCAGAAACAAGATACGCAGTATTTT
CDR3: CASSYSFQKQDTQYF